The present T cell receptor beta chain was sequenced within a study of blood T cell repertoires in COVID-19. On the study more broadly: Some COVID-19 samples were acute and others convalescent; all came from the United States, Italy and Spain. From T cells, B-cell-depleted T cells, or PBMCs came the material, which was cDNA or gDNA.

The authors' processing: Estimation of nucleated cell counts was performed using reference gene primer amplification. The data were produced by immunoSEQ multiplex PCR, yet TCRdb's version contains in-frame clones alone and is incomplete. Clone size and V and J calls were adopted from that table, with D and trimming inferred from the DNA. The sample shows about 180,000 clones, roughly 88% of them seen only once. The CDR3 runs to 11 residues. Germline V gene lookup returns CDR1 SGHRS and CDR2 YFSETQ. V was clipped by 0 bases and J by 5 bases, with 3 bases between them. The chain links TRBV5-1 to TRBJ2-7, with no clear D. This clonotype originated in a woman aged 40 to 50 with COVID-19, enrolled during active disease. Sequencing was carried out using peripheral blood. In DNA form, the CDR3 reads TGCGCCAGCAGCTTGGCGGACGAGCAGTACTTC. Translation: CASSLADEQYF.